Listed below are T cell receptor beta chains from one sample, sequenced in a study of early T cells in non-severe SARS-CoV-2 infection. TCRdb re-analysed the 5' RACE reads in MiXCR, keeping a single row per CDR3 protein. The sample holds fewer than 30,000 distinct CDR3 sequences, 4.3% seen once. The source material was whole blood. All receptors derive from an adult who was a healthcare worker with PCR-confirmed SARS-CoV-2 infection or an uninfected control (not recorded which). Each CDR3 is given without its conserved first and last residue. Fields, in order: V gene, CDR3 protein.

V gene: TRBV12-3/TRBV12-4
CDR3 protein: ASSSGGEGNEQF

V gene: TRBV25-1
CDR3 protein: ASSQTGGAWYKTQY

V gene: TRBV18
CDR3 protein: ASSSSANTDTQY

V gene: TRBV11-2
CDR3 protein: ASSRTSALNYNEQF

V gene: TRBV6-2/TRBV6-3
CDR3 protein: ASRKGRITDTQY

V gene: TRBV5-1
CDR3 protein: ASSPGDRNTGELF

V gene: TRBV15
CDR3 protein: ATSRPLAAEAF

V gene: TRBV6-5
CDR3 protein: ASNGIANIQY

V gene: TRBV20-1
CDR3 protein: SFPSLEDKNIQY

V gene: TRBV19
CDR3 protein: ATRDREGSGYGYT

V gene: TRBV28
CDR3 protein: ASSPTGVWYGYT

V gene: TRBV6-5
CDR3 protein: ASSYGLAGGRGSYEQY

V gene: TRBV18
CDR3 protein: ASSPTANTGELF

V gene: TRBV12-3/TRBV12-4
CDR3 protein: ASSLVTTNEKLF

V gene: TRBV7-2
CDR3 protein: ASSPDSALLLQETQY

V gene: TRBV7-9
CDR3 protein: ASSYLGLAEEQY

V gene: TRBV3-1
CDR3 protein: ASSQLSREQY

V gene: TRBV3-1
CDR3 protein: ASSLLAGPTDTQY

V gene: TRBV18
CDR3 protein: ASSPNYGYT

V gene: TRBV20-1
CDR3 protein: SAPARTGNGYT